The TCR delta chain described here comes from a study of γδ T cells in repeated Plasmodium falciparum infection. Unmatched junction bases numbered 21, after V lost 3 bases and J lost 9 bases. The CDR3 contains 18 residues. Germline CDR1 is TSWWSYY and CDR2 is QGS. This clone turned up a few times. The protein that TCRdb holds for this DNA derives from a much larger clone and differs from the translated DNA at residue 15, which likely indicates a read error; the protein shown here is translated from the DNA. Flow sorting of PBMC yielded separate Vgamma9/Vdelta2+ and Vdelta2-negative gammadelta T cell populations for bulk repertoire analysis. TCRdb applied CATT to the multiplex PCR reads for clone calling. The sample records 75,000 to 100,000 delta-chain clones, more than 1.4% being singletons.

This receptor was identified in a pool of human donors (malaria-infected and uninfected, not separated). Sequenced sample: gamma-delta T cells from blood. This rearrangement joins TRDV1 to TRDJ1; 8 bases match TRDD3. No J gene was available from TCRdb, and it was assigned here by a germline match of the DNA. CDR3 region: CALGDRDGRGIIGYELIF. The CDR3 region has the DNA TGTGCTCTTGGGGACAGGGACGGAAGGGGGATAATCGGGTATGAACTCATCTTT.